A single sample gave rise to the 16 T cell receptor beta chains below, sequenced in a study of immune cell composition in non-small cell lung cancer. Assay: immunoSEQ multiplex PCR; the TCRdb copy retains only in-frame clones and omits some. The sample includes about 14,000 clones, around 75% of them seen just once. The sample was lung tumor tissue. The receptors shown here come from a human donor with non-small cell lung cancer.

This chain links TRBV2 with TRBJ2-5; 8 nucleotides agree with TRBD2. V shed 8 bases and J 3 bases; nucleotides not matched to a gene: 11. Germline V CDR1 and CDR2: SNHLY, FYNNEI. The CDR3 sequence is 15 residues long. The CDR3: CASGFSGTSKETQYF. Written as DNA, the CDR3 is TGTGCCAGCGGCTTTTCCGGGACTAGTAAAGAGACCCAGTACTTC.

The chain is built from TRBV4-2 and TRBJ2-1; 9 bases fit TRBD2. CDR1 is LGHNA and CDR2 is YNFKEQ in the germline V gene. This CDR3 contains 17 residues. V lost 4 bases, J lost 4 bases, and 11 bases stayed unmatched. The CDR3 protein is CASSRRISGSTYNEQFF. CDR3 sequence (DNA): TGTGCCAGCAGCCGCCGGATTAGCGGGAGTACTTACAATGAGCAGTTCTTC.

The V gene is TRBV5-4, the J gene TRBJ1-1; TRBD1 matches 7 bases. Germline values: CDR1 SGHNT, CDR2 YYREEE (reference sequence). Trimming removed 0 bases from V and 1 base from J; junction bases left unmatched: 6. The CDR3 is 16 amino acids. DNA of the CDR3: TGTGCCAGCAGCTTGGTCCCAGACAGGGAGAACACTGAAGCTTTCTTT. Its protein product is CASSLVPDRENTEAFF.

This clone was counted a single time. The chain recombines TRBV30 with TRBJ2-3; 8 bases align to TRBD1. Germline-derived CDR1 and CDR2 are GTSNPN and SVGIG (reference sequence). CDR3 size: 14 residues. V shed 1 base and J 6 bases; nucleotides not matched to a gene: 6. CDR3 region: CAWSAGGGGDTQYF. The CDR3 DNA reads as TGTGCCTGGAGTGCAGGGGGCGGTGGGGATACGCAGTATTTT.

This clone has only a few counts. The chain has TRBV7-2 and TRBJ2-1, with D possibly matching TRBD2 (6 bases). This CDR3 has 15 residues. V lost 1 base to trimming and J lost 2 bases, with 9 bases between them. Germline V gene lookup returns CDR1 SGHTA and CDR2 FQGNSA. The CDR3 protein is CASSLGGTPYNEQFF. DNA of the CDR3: TGTGCCAGCAGCTTAGGTGGGACTCCCTACAATGAGCAGTTCTTC. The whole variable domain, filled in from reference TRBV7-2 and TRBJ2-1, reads GAGVSQSPSNKVTEKGKDVELRCDPISGHTALYWYRQSLGQGLEFLIYFQGNSAPDKSGLPSDRFSAERTGGSVSTLTIQRTQQEDSAVYLCASSLGGTPYNEQFFGPGTRLTVL.

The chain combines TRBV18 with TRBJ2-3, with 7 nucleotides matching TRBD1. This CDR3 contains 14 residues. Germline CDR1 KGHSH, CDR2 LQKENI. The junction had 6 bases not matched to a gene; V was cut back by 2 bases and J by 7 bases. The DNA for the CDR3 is TGTGCCAGCTCACCAAGACAGGGTAGTAATACGCAGTATTTT. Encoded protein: CASSPRQGSNTQYF.

The CDR3: CSVEGRLDTYNEQFF. DNA of the CDR3: TGCAGCGTTGAGGGGAGACTCGATACCTACAATGAGCAGTTCTTC. The chain joins TRBV29-1 to TRBJ2-1, with a tentative D call TRBD2 (5 bases). Germline CDR1 reads SQVTM; CDR2 reads ANQGSEA. This CDR3 spans 15 amino acids. The ends were cut back, 3 bases at V and 2 bases at J, with 14 bases in the middle.

The CDR3 nucleotides read TGTGCCAGCAGTCCTCAGGTGGCAGGTCAGCCCCAGCATTTT. This gives the protein CASSPQVAGQPQHF. The rearrangement links TRBV28 to TRBJ1-5; D unclear. The CDR3 covers 14 residues. V was pared by 5 bases and J by 6 bases, with 14 bases between. The germline CDR1 and CDR2 sequences are MDHEN and SYDVKM.

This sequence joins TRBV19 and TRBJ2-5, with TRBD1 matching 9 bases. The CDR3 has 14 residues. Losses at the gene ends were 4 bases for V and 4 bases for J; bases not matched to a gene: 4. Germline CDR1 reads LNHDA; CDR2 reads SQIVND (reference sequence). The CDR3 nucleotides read TGTGCCAGTAGTAGGGGACAGGGATTAGAGACCCAGTACTTC. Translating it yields CASSRGQGLETQYF.

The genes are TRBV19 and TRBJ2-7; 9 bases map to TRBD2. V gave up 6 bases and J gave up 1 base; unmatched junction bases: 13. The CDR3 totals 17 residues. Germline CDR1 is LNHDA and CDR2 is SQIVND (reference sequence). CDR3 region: CASSPTMLAGISYEQYF. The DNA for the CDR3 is TGTGCCAGTAGCCCTACTATGCTAGCGGGGATTTCCTACGAGCAGTACTTC. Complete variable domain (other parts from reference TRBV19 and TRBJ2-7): DGGITQSPKYLFRKEGQNVTLSCEQNLNHDAMYWYRQDPGQGLRLIYYSQIVNDFQKGDIAEGYSVSREKKESFPLTVTSAQKNPTAFYLCASSPTMLAGISYEQYFGPGTRLTVT.

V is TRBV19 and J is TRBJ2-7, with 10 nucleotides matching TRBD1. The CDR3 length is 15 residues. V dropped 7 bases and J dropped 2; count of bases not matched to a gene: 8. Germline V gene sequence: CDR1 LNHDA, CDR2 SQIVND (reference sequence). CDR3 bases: TGTGCCAGTACTCTCGCCGGGACAGGGGCCTACGAGCAGTACTTC. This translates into CASTLAGTGAYEQYF.

The CDR3 sequence: CASSLRGGQENTQYF. DNA of the CDR3: TGCGCCAGCAGCTTGAGGGGGGGGCAGGAAAATACGCAGTATTTT. The rearrangement uses TRBV5-1 and TRBJ2-3, with a possible D match to TRBD2 (7 bases). Germline V lookup: CDR1 SGHRS, CDR2 YFSETQ. V was shortened by 1 base and J by 7 bases, with 16 bases between the two germline ends. The CDR3 is made up of 15 amino acids.

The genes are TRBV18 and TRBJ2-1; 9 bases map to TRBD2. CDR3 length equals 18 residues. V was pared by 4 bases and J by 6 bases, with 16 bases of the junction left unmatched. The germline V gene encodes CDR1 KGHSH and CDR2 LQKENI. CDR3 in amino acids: CASSLFSNSGGPSNEQFF. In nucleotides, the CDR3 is TGTGCCAGCTCACTCTTCTCAAATAGCGGGGGCCCCTCCAATGAGCAGTTCTTC.

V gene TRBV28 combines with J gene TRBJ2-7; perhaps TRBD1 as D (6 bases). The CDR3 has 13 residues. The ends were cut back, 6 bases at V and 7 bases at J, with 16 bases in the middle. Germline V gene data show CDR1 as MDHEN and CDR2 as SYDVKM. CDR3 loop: CASSGQPYGEQYF. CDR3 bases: TGTGCCAGCAGCGGACAGCCCTACGGAGAGCAGTACTTC.

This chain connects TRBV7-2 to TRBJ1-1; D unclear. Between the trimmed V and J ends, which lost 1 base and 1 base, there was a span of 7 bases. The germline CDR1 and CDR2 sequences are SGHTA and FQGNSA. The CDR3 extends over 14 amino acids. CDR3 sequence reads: CASSLVPQNTEAFF. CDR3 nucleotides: TGTGCCAGCAGCTTAGTTCCACAGAACACTGAAGCTTTCTTT.

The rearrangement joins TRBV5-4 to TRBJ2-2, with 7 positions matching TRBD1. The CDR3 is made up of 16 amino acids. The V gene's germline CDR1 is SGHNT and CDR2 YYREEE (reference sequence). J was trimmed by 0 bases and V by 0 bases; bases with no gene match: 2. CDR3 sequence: CASSLAGTANTGELFF. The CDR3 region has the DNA TGTGCCAGCAGCTTGGCCGGGACAGCGAACACCGGGGAGCTGTTTTTT.